This TCR beta chain was captured by sequencing in a study of control samples from healthy donors and cancer patients. Trimming at V came to 6 bases and at J to 3 bases, leaving 6 bases not matched to a gene. The CDR3 has 14 residues. Germline V gene data show CDR1 as MNHEY and CDR2 as SMNVEV (reference sequence). Libraries were prepared by immunoSEQ multiplex PCR; TCRdb keeps only in-frame clonotypes and omits some of them. The sample yields around 95,000 clones, 85% seen once. The sequence was collected from a man in his thirties or forties in good health. The chain recombines TRBV27 with TRBJ2-7; 9 bases line up with TRBD1. Sequences were obtained from blood. The DNA of the CDR3 is TGTGCCAGCAGCCCGGGACAGGGAGGCTACGAGCAGTACTTC. Residues: CASSPGQGGYEQYF.